This T cell receptor (beta chain) is drawn from a study of vaccination and CD4 T cells after COVID-19 (dated by TCRdb to between 2020 and 2023). At the level of the whole study: SARS-CoV-2 positivity had been established in the convalescent patients by nasal swab PCR, and mild disease was recorded in several of these patients and severe disease in one. Post-vaccine blood samples were taken a median of about 70 days after the second vaccine dose, with a range of roughly 13 to 250 days. Each participant got two doses of either the Pfizer-BioNTech BNT162b2 vaccine (n=8) or the Moderna mRNA-1273 vaccine (n=2). Control cultures used a CEFX viral epitope pool as positive control, an HIV-1 Nef peptide pool as negative control, or no peptide. The spike-specific CD4+ TCR repertoire was compared before and after mRNA vaccination in approximately ten COVID-19 convalescent patients and a handful of infection-naive healthy vaccine recipients. In the convalescent cohort there were six males and four females, among whom were two Hispanic individuals, seven Caucasians, two Asians and one multiracial person. Post-COVID blood samples from convalescent patients were collected a median of approximately 93 days after diagnosis, with a range of 35 to 161 days. Culture stimuli were overlapping spike peptide pools from SARS-CoV-2 and from the common cold coronaviruses HCoV-NL63, HCoV-OC43 and HCoV-229E.

The CDR3 measures 15 amino acids from cysteine to phenylalanine. Of the read, only the CDR3 DNA is kept; its 45 bases are in frame from base 1. V and J are truncated by 3 bases and 0 bases respectively, leaving an intervening sequence of 12 bases. Sequences DFQATT (CDR1) and SNEGSKA (CDR2) are obtained from the germline V gene (reference sequence). This clonotype was seen more than once but under ten times. What antigen it recognizes has not been identified. No per-base quality is available; no much larger clone lies one base away. Overall results and qualifications from the work: The number of convalescent patients in the study was relatively small, and the study did not examine early timepoints following natural infection. In convalescent patients, a median approximately 86% of post-vaccine SARS-CoV-2-reactive clones were detected only after vaccination, suggesting vaccine-specific priming. In convalescent patients, nearly all vaccine-specific clones (304 of 307) were found to be mono-reactive for SARS-CoV-2 spike rather than cross-reactive with common cold coronaviruses. The median number of SARS-CoV-2-reactive clonotypes rose from about 23 after infection to around 40 after vaccination, but the change was not significant.

The treatment or condition label of this sample denotes: approximately 9-day PBMC culture with coronavirus spike peptide pools or control peptides (ViraFEST assay). To expand antigen-specific T cells with peptide pools and then pick out the expanded clonotypes through TCR sequencing, the study relied on the ViraFEST assay. The convalescent patients' positive SARS-CoV-2 PCR tests were from March to December 2020, which was before the Alpha, Beta and Delta variants emerged in the United States. Each well held 1.5 million to 2.5 million PBMCs cultured with 9 to 10 ug/ml peptide pools in IMDM containing approximately 5% human AB serum and 7.5 to 10 IU/ml IL-2. Half of the culture medium was replaced with fresh IL-2-containing medium on days 3 and 7. Once the cells had been in culture for roughly 10 days, the EasySep CD4+ T cell isolation kit was used to isolate CD4+ T cells by negative selection. Ficoll-Paque Plus gradient centrifugation was used to isolate PBMCs from whole blood, and the isolated PBMCs were then either used fresh or cryopreserved at -140C. In general, triplicate wells were set up for every culture condition.

Library method: PCR. DNA from cultured CD4+ T cells underwent TCR sequencing with the Oncomine TCR Beta short-read assay at the Johns Hopkins FTIC core. Genomic DNA was extracted from the cultured CD4+ T cells with the QIAamp micro DNA kit. Oncomine TCR Beta libraries made from cultured CD4+ T cells were pooled using unique dual indexes and sequenced on an Illumina iSeq 100. On the authors' methods: Non-productive sequences were filtered out, and CDR3s that did not start with C, did not end with F or W, or were shorter than 7 amino acids were discarded. The MANAFEST web application identified antigen-specific clonotypes by comparing peptide-stimulated wells against reference wells and other culture wells. Positive clones required FDR below 0.05, an odds ratio above 5, and productive frequency above 0.1% in at least two of three replicate wells. Clonotypes that were significantly expanded in both SARS-CoV-2 spike wells and at least one common cold coronavirus spike condition were defined as cross-reactive. CDR3 homology was assessed with Levenshtein distances (stringdist) and unrooted phylogenetic trees (ape) in R version 3.6.1. Using fastp at Q25 and MiXCR, TCRdb reprocessed the public reads and kept productive beta chains. For every CDR3 protein sequence, its rows merge into one entry that carries the most common genes and DNA. The V and J calls were determined by TCRdb, not by the authors. For this sample there are approximately 11,000 distinct CDR3 sequences; about 61% appear just once. Of the sample, over 20% is held by the ten largest clones.

The clonotype originates from a human donor who had recovered from COVID-19. The sample consisted of CD4+ T cells from blood, cultured in vitro, taken before SARS-CoV-2 vaccination. The rearrangement joined TRBV20-1 to TRBJ1-5; no D gene is confidently identified. The sequence in DNA is TGCAGTGCTAGTTCAGGTGATTATAGCAATCAGCCCCAGCATTTT. It translates as CSASSGDYSNQPQHF.